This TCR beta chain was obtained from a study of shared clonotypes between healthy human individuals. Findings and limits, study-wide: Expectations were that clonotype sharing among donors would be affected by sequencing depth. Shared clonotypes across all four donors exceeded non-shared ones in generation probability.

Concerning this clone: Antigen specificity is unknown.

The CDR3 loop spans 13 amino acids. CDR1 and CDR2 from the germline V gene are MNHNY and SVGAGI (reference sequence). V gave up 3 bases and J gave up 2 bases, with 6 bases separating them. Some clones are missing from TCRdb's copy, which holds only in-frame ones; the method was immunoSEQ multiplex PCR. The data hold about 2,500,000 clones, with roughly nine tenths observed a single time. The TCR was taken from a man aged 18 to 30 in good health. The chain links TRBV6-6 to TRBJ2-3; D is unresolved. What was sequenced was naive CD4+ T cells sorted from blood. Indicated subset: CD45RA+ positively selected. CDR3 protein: CASSYGHTDTQYF. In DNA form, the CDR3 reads TGTGCCAGCAGTTATGGGCACACAGATACGCAGTATTTT.